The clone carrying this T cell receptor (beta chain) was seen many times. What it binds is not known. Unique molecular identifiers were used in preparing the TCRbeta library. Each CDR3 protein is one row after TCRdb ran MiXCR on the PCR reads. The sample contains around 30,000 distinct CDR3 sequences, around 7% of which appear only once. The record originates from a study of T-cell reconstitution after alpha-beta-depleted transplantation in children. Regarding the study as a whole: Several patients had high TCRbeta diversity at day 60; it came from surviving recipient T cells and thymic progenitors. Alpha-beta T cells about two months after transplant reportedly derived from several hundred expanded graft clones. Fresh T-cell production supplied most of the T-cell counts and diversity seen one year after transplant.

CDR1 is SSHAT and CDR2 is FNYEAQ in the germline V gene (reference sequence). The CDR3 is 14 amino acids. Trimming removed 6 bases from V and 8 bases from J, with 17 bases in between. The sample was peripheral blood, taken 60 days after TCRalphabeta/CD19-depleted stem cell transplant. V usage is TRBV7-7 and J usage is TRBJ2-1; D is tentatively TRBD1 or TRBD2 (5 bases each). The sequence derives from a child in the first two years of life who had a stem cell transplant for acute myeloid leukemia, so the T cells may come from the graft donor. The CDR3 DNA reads TGTGCCAGCAGTGGAGAGGGTGGGGGTGATGAGCAGTTCTTC. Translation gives CASSGEGGGDEQFF.